The entry below describes one T cell receptor (beta chain). What it binds is not known. This sample is drawn from a study of PD-1 blockade in classical Hodgkin lymphoma. Study as a whole: Administration of nivolumab to patients was at 3 mg/kg intravenously every 2 weeks.

Time point given: cycle 4 day 1 (C4D1), after five to seven weeks of nivolumab. No patient escaped relapse after autologous stem cell transplantation, and brentuximab vedotin exposure varied. Patients reached a best response of complete response, partial response or progressive disease. CDR1 and CDR2 (germline): SGHTA, FQGTGA. The CDR3 spans 15 residues. V shed 1 base and J shed 2 bases, with 10 bases lying between them. Notes on the study in general: Patients with a complete response exhibited baseline diversity comparable to newly diagnosed patients. Baseline TCR diversity was reportedly lower in newly diagnosed patients than healthy donors.

Only in-frame clones appear in the TCRdb table, and some are missing; sequencing was by immunoSEQ multiplex PCR. The sample consists of roughly 100,000 clones, roughly 73% of them appearing once. The specimen was peripheral blood mononuclear cells (PBMCs), collected before the fourth cycle of nivolumab. The chain uses TRBV7-3 and TRBJ2-3; D is unresolved. The clonotype originates from a human donor with classical Hodgkin lymphoma. The CDR3 DNA reads TGTGCCAGCAGCTTAAGGGCCGCTTCCACAGATACGCAGTATTTT. It encodes CASSLRAASTDTQYF. Looking up the rest from reference TRBV7-3 and TRBJ2-3 gives the full variable domain: GAGVSQTPSNKVTEKGKYVELRCDPISGHTALYWYRQSLGQGPEFLIYFQGTGAADDSGLPNDRFFAVRPEGSVSTLKIQRTERGDSAVYLCASSLRAASTDTQYFGPGTRLTVL.